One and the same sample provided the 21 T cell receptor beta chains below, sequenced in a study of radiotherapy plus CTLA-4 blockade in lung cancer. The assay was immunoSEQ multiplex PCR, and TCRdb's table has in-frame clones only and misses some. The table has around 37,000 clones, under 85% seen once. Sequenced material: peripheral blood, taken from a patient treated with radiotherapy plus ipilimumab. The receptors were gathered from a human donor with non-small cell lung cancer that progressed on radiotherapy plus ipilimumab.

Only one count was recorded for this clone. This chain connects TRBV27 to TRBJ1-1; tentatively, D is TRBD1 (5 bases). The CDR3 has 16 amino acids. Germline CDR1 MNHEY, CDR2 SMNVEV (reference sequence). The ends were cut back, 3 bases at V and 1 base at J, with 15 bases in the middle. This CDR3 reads CASSFKSRQTNTEAFF. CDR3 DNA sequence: TGTGCCAGCAGTTTTAAGTCCCGACAGACGAACACTGAAGCTTTCTTT.

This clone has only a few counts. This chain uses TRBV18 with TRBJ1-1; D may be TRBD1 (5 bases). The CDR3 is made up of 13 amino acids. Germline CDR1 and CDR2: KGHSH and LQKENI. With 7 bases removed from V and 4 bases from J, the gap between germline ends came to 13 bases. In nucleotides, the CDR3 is TGTGCCAGCTTCATGCGGGGGACCACTGAAGCTTTCTTT. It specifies CASFMRGTTEAFF.

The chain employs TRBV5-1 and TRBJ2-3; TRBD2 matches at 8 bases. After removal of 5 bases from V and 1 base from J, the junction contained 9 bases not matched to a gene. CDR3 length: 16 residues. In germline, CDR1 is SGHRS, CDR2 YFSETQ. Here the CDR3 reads CASRPGSGGRTDTQYF. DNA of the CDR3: TGCGCCAGCAGGCCGGGGAGCGGGGGTCGCACAGATACGCAGTATTTT.

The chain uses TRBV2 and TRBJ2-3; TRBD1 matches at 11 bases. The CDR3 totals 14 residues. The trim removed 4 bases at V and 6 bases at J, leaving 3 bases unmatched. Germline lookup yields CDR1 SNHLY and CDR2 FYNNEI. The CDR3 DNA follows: TGTGCCAGCAGTGTTGGACAGGGGGCTGATACGCAGTATTTT. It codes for CASSVGQGADTQYF. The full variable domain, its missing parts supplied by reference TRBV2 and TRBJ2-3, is EPEVTQTPSHQVTQMGQEVILRCVPISNHLYFYWYRQILGQKVEFLVSFYNNEISEKSEIFDDQFSVERPDGSNFTLKIRSTKLEDSAMYFCASSVGQGADTQYFGPGTRLTVL.

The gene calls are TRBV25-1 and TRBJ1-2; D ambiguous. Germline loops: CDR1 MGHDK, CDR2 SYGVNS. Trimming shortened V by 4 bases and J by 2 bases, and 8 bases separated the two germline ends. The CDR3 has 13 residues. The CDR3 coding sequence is TGTGCCAGCAGTGGACCGGGAAACTATGGCTACACCTTC. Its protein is CASSGPGNYGYTF.

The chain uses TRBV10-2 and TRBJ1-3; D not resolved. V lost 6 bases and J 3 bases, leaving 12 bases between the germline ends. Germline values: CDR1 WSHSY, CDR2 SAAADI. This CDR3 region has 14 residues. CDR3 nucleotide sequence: TGCGCCAGCAGCGAAATCGGTGGTGGAAACACCATATATTTT. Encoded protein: CASSEIGGGNTIYF.

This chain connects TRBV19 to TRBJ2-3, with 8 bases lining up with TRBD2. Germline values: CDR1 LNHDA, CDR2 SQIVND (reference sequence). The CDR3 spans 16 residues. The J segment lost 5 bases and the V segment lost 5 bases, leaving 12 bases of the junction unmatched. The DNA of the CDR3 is TGTGCCAGTAGTCCCCGCGGGGGGCAGTCTGGAGATACGCAGTATTTT. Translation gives CASSPRGGQSGDTQYF.

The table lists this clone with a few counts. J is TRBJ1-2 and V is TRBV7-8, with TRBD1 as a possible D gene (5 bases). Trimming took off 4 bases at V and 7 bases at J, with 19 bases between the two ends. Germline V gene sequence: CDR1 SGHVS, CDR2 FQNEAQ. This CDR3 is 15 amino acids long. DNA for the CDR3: TGTGCCAGCAGCTCGCCGGGACCTCCCCATACTGGCTACACCTTC. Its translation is CASSSPGPPHTGYTF.

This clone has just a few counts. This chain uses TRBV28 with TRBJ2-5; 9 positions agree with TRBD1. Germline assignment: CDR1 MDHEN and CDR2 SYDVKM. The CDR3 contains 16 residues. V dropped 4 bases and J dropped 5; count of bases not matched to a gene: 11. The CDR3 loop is CASSSPSGTGLETQYF. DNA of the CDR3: TGTGCCAGCAGTTCCCCCAGCGGGACAGGGTTGGAGACCCAGTACTTC. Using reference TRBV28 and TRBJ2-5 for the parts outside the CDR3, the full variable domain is DVKVTQSSRYLVKRTGEKVFLECVQDMDHENMFWYRQDPGLGLRLIYFSYDVKMKEKGDIPEGYSVSREKKERFSLILESASTNQTSMYLCASSSPSGTGLETQYFGPGTRLLVL.

CDR3 sequence: CASSPASSSPDTQYF. The CDR3 DNA reads TGTGCCAGCTCACCGGCCTCCTCAAGTCCAGATACGCAGTATTTT. The chain couples TRBV18 to TRBJ2-3; D remains ambiguous. CDR1 is KGHSH, CDR2 LQKENI, per germline. The CDR3 consists of 15 residues. The V gene lost 3 bases and the J gene lost 4 bases, with 14 bases spanning the gap. The whole variable domain, remainder taken from reference TRBV18 and TRBJ2-3, is NAGVMQNPRHLVRRRGQEARLRCSPMKGHSHVYWYRQLPEEGLKFMVYLQKENIIDESGMPKERFSAEFPKEGPSILRIQQVVRGDSAAYFCASSPASSSPDTQYFGPGTRLTVL.

Here the CDR3 reads CASRLSGANYGYTF. For the CDR3, the DNA is TGTGCCAGCAGGCTATCAGGGGCTAACTATGGCTACACCTTC. V and J are TRBV28 and TRBJ1-2; D may be TRBD1 (6 bases). The CDR3 covers 14 residues. V was shortened by 6 bases and J by 0 bases, with 11 bases between the two germline ends. Looked up from germline, CDR1 is MDHEN and CDR2 is SYDVKM.

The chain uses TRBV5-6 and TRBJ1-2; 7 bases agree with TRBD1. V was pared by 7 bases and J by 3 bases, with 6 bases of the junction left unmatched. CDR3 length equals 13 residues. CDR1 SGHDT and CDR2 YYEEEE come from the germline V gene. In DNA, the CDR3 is TGTGCCAGCGGGGAGACAGGGTACTATGGCTACACCTTC. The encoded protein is CASGETGYYGYTF.

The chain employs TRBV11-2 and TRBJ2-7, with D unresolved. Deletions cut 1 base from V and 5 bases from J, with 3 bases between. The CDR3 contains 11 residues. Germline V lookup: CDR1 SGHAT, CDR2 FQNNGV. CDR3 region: CASSLGHEQYF. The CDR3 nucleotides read TGTGCCAGCAGCTTAGGCCACGAGCAGTACTTC. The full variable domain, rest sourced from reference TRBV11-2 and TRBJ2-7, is EAGVAQSPRYKIIEKRQSVAFWCNPISGHATLYWYQQILGQGPKLLIQFQNNGVVDDSQLPKDRFSAERLKGVDSTLKIQPAKLEDSAVYLCASSLGHEQYFGPGTRLTVT.

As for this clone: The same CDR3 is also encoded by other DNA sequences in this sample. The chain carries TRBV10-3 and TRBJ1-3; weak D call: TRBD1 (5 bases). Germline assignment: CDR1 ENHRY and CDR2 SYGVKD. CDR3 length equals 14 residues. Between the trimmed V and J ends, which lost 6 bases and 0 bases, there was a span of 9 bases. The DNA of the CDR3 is TGTGCCATCAGGGGGACGGTCTCTGGAAACACCATATATTTT. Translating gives CAIRGTVSGNTIYF.

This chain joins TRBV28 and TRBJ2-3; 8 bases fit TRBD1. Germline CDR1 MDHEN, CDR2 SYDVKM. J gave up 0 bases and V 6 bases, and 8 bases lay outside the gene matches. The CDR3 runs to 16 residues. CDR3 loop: CASRDRDASSTDTQYF. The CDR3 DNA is TGTGCCAGCAGGGACAGGGACGCGTCTAGCACAGATACGCAGTATTTT.

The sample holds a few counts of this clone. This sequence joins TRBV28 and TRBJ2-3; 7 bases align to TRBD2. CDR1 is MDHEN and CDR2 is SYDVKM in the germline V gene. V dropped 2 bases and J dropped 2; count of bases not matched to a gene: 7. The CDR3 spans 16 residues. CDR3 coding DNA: TGTGCCAGCAGTTTAAACGGCGGGAGCGACACAGATACGCAGTATTTT. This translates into CASSLNGGSDTDTQYF.

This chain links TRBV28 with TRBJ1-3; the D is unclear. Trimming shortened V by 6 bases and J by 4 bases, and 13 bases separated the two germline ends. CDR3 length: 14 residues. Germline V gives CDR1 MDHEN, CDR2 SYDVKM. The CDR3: CASSLAAGGNTIYF. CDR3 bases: TGTGCCAGCAGCCTGGCGGCGGGAGGAAACACCATATATTTT. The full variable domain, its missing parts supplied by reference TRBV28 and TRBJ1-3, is DVKVTQSSRYLVKRTGEKVFLECVQDMDHENMFWYRQDPGLGLRLIYFSYDVKMKEKGDIPEGYSVSREKKERFSLILESASTNQTSMYLCASSLAAGGNTIYFGEGSWLTVV.

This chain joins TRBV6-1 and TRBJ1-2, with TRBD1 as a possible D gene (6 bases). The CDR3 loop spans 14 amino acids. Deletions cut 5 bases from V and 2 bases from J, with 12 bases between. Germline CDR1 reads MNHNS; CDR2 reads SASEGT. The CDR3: CASSPRRGNYGYTF. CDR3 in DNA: TGTGCCAGCAGTCCCCGGAGGGGGAACTATGGCTACACCTTC.

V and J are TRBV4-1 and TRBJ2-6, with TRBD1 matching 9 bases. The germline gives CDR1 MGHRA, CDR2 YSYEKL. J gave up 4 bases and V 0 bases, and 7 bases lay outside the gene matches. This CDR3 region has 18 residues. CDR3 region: CASSQEGTGPAGANVLTF. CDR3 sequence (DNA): TGCGCCAGCAGCCAAGAAGGGACAGGGCCGGCCGGGGCCAACGTCCTGACTTTC.

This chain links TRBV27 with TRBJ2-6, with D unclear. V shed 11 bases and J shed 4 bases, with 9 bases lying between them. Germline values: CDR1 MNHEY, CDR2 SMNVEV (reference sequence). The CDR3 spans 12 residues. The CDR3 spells CACGQGANVLTF. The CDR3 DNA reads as TGTGCCTGCGGTCAGGGGGCCAACGTCCTGACTTTC.

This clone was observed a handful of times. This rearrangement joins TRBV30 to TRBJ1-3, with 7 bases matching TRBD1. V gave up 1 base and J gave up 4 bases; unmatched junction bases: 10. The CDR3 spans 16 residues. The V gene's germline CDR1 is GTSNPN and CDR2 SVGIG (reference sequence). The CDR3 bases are TGTGCCTGGAGTGCGGCAGGGGGAAGTTGGGGAAACACCATATATTTT. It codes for CAWSAAGGSWGNTIYF.